Listed here are 22 T cell receptor beta chains from one sample, sequenced in a study of PD-L1 blockade in urothelial cancer. Profiling relied on immunoSEQ multiplex PCR, and the TCRdb table lists in-frame clones only, not all of them. The data contain roughly 130,000 clones, 70% to 85% of them singletons. Time point: pretreatment peripheral blood. The sequencing used PBMCs, collected around atezolizumab (anti-PD-L1) treatment. Receptors were obtained from a man in his fifties or sixties with urothelial cancer.

The chain carries TRBV5-1 and TRBJ2-2; D is possibly TRBD2 (5 bases). Per germline, CDR1 SGHRS and CDR2 YFSETQ. The CDR3 has 16 residues. Trimming took off 0 bases at V and 0 bases at J, with 9 bases between the two ends. The CDR3 DNA reads TGCGCCAGCAGCTTGGCCGGGGTCGCGAACACCGGGGAGCTGTTTTTT. Residues: CASSLAGVANTGELFF.

The gene calls are TRBV5-1 and TRBJ2-3; 8 positions agree with TRBD2. V shed 2 bases, J shed 3 bases, and the junction held 2 bases outside the gene matches. CDR3 length equals 14 residues. Germline loops: CDR1 SGHRS, CDR2 YFSETQ. CDR3 bases: TGCGCCAGCAGCTTAGCGGGAGCGACAGATACGCAGTATTTT. This encodes CASSLAGATDTQYF.

This rearrangement joins TRBV18 to TRBJ2-5, with 8 bases lining up with TRBD2. Germline V lookup: CDR1 KGHSH, CDR2 LQKENI. The CDR3 has 17 amino acids. V lost 1 base, J lost 4 bases, and 11 bases stayed unmatched. The CDR3 is CASSPLAGGRAGETQYF. The CDR3 bases are TGTGCCAGCTCACCACTGGCGGGAGGTCGGGCAGGAGAGACCCAGTACTTC.

This rearrangement joins TRBV14 to TRBJ2-1; D is possibly TRBD1 (6 bases). Germline V CDR1 and CDR2: SGHDN, FVKESK. The CDR3 is 12 amino acids. Trimming removed 6 bases at V and 9 bases at J, with 12 bases between. For the CDR3, the DNA is TGTGCCAGCAGATACGGGACACTTGAGCAGTTCTTC. Translation: CASRYGTLEQFF.

V and J are TRBV29-1 and TRBJ2-7, with D perhaps matching TRBD1 (5 bases). V was cut by 8 bases and J by 2 bases, with 13 bases left in between. The germline V gene has CDR1 SQVTM and CDR2 ANQGSEA. The length of the CDR3 is 12 residues. The CDR3 DNA reads TGCAGCTATCAGACAGCCGCCTACGAGCAGTACTTC. Amino acid sequence: CSYQTAAYEQYF.

The rearrangement links TRBV5-1 to TRBJ2-7; the match to TRBD2 covers 8 bases. Germline V CDR1 and CDR2: SGHRS, YFSETQ. The CDR3 consists of 17 residues. With V trimmed by 3 bases and J by 2 bases, 13 bases remained unmatched. The CDR3: CASSWDLKRERTYEQYF. The DNA of the CDR3 is TGCGCCAGCAGCTGGGACCTAAAGCGGGAGAGAACCTACGAGCAGTACTTC.

V and J are TRBV11-2 and TRBJ2-1, with D possibly matching TRBD1 (6 bases). This CDR3 comprises 15 residues. Germline loops: CDR1 SGHAT, CDR2 FQNNGV. V dropped 4 bases and J dropped 3 bases, with 13 bases sitting between them. The CDR3 loop is CASSSSTGFYNEQFF. DNA of the CDR3: TGTGCCAGCAGCTCCTCTACAGGGTTCTACAATGAGCAGTTCTTC.

About this clone: A single base separates this from a much larger clone, so it may be a read error. The chain combines TRBV6-1 with TRBJ1-2; D might be TRBD1 (5 bases). There are 13 residues in the CDR3. The V gene's germline CDR1 is MNHNS and CDR2 SASEGT. The CDR3 DNA follows: TGTGCCAGCAACGGACACCTCACCTATGACTACACCTTC. Its protein product is CASNGHLTYDYTF.

The chain recombines TRBV27 with TRBJ2-3; D call uncertain. This CDR3 has 13 residues. CDR1 and CDR2 (germline): MNHEY, SMNVEV (reference sequence). V was clipped by 6 bases and J by 2 bases, with 9 bases between them. CDR3 nucleotides: TGTGCCAGCAGCTCCCCCTTCACAGATACGCAGTATTTT. Translated, it gives CASSSPFTDTQYF.

This chain links TRBV18 with TRBJ2-5; tentative D call: TRBD1 (5 bases). Germline V gene sequence: CDR1 KGHSH, CDR2 LQKENI. The CDR3 extends over 15 amino acids. Trimming took 0 bases from V and 5 from J, leaving 13 bases between them. CDR3 sequence (DNA): TGTGCCAGCTCACCACCACTGACAGTCCCCGAGACCCAGTACTTC. It specifies CASSPPLTVPETQYF.

The chain combines TRBV6-5 with TRBJ2-1; D ambiguous. Trimming took 0 bases from V and 4 from J, leaving 10 bases between them. Per germline, CDR1 MNHEY and CDR2 SVGAGI. This CDR3 is built from 15 residues. CDR3 in amino acids: CASSYSPGSYNEQFF. For the CDR3, the DNA is TGTGCCAGCAGTTACTCGCCGGGTTCTTACAATGAGCAGTTCTTC.

The sample holds one count of this clone. The chain employs TRBV6-5 and TRBJ1-6, with D possibly TRBD1 on 5 matching bases. Trimming left V 0 bases short and J 7 bases short, with 13 bases between. The CDR3 is made up of 16 amino acids. The germline CDR1 and CDR2 sequences are MNHEY and SVGAGI. Here the CDR3 DNA reads TGTGCCAGCAGTTACTCGCGACAGCTGATAAATTCACCCCTCCACTTT. Amino acids: CASSYSRQLINSPLHF.

This chain joins TRBV25-1 and TRBJ2-5; possible D gene TRBD1, 5 bases. Germline V gene lookup returns CDR1 MGHDK and CDR2 SYGVNS. This CDR3 comprises 11 residues. Trimming shortened V by 8 bases and J by 7 bases, and 11 bases separated the two germline ends. CDR3 loop: CASGPQGTQYF. The CDR3, as DNA: TGTGCCAGCGGACCCCAGGGGACCCAGTACTTC.

This clone has just a few counts. This chain links TRBV28 with TRBJ1-1; maybe TRBD1 (5 bases). The CDR3 contains 11 residues. Germline-derived CDR1 and CDR2 are MDHEN and SYDVKM. V lost 7 bases and J 4 bases, leaving 7 bases between the germline ends. In DNA, the CDR3 is TGTGCCAGCACCAGGGCCACTGAAGCTTTCTTT. This encodes CASTRATEAFF. Full variable domain (missing parts from reference TRBV28 and TRBJ1-1): DVKVTQSSRYLVKRTGEKVFLECVQDMDHENMFWYRQDPGLGLRLIYFSYDVKMKEKGDIPEGYSVSREKKERFSLILESASTNQTSMYLCASTRATEAFFGQGTRLTVV.

This clone has only one observation. The gene calls are TRBV4-1 and TRBJ2-1; possibly TRBD2 for D (6 bases). V dropped 4 bases and J dropped 7 bases, with 20 bases sitting between them. The CDR3 sequence is 16 residues long. In germline, CDR1 is MGHRA, CDR2 YSYEKL. CDR3 protein: CASSLESSGRTNEQFF. The CDR3 DNA reads as TGCGCCAGCAGCCTCGAGTCTAGTGGGAGGACGAATGAGCAGTTCTTC.

The V call is TRBV6-1, the J call TRBJ1-5; possibly TRBD1 for D (6 bases). The germline V gene encodes CDR1 MNHNS and CDR2 SASEGT. The CDR3 is 16 residues long. Trimming cost V 4 bases and J 0 bases, with 13 bases left between them. The DNA of the CDR3 is TGTGCCAGCAGTGCGTCGGACAGAGGTAGCAATCAGCCCCAGCATTTT. Encoded protein: CASSASDRGSNQPQHF.

CDR3 sequence: CSVQQGGDTQYF. CDR3 nucleotides: TGCAGCGTTCAACAGGGAGGGGATACGCAGTATTTT. J is TRBJ2-3 and V is TRBV29-1; D might be TRBD2 (7 bases). The germline V gene encodes CDR1 SQVTM and CDR2 ANQGSEA. This CDR3 spans 12 amino acids. V was shortened by 5 bases and J by 6 bases, with 12 bases between the two germline ends.

DNA of the CDR3: TGTGCCAGCGGCCGACAGGGCTCGAGCAATCAGCCCCAGCATTTT. Residues: CASGRQGSSNQPQHF. The gene calls are TRBV2 and TRBJ1-5; 7 positions agree with TRBD1. The CDR3 runs to 15 residues. The V and J ends lost 8 bases and 1 base, in that order; junction bases with no gene match: 8. Germline V CDR1 and CDR2: SNHLY, FYNNEI.

This rearrangement joins TRBV2 to TRBJ2-6; 8 nucleotides agree with TRBD1. After removal of 7 bases from V and 0 bases from J, the junction contained 8 bases not matched to a gene. CDR3 length: 17 residues. Germline CDR1 and CDR2: SNHLY and FYNNEI. DNA for the CDR3: TGTGCCAGCATCGCTGGGGACAGGAGCTCTGGGGCCAACGTCCTGACTTTC. Amino acids: CASIAGDRSSGANVLTF.

V and J are TRBV7-3 and TRBJ2-3, with 9 bases that match TRBD2. Germline V gene lookup returns CDR1 SGHTA and CDR2 FQGTGA. The J segment lost 7 bases and the V segment lost 5 bases, leaving 7 bases of the junction unmatched. This CDR3 comprises 14 residues. CDR3 in amino acids: CASSLGSGRYTQYF. The DNA of the CDR3 is TGTGCCAGCAGCCTCGGTAGCGGGAGATATACGCAGTATTTT.

This chain connects TRBV30 to TRBJ1-6; D is possibly TRBD1 (5 bases). Trimming left V 2 bases short and J 7 bases short, with 9 bases between. The germline CDR1 and CDR2 sequences are GTSNPN and SVGIG (reference sequence). This CDR3 is built from 13 residues. CDR3: CAWSLAGNSPLHF. As DNA, the CDR3 is TGTGCCTGGAGTTTGGCAGGGAATTCACCCCTCCACTTT.

The V and J genes are TRBV10-3 and TRBJ2-7, with TRBD2 matching over 12 bases. The V gene end was trimmed by 3 bases and the J gene end by 4 bases; junction bases not matched to a gene: 10. The CDR3 sequence is 17 residues long. Germline assignment: CDR1 ENHRY and CDR2 SYGVKD. The CDR3 reads CAISEVLAGGPEYEQYF. CDR3 nucleotides: TGTGCCATCAGTGAAGTTCTAGCGGGAGGGCCAGAGTACGAGCAGTACTTC.